This TCR beta chain was identified in a study of radiotherapy plus CTLA-4 blockade in lung cancer (dated by TCRdb to between 2017 and 2018). Study-wide context: Objective responses occurred in 15% to 20% of enrolled patients, and about 33% achieved disease control. Overall results and qualifications from the work: After treatment with radiotherapy and ipilimumab, TCR clones that originated in tumors expanded in peripheral blood. The strongest predictors of response, as reported, were early dynamic changes in blood T cell clones along with a rise in serum interferon-beta after radiation.

On this clone: It lacks a known antigen. The input lacks base qualities; no much larger clone sits a single base away.

The library was built by means of the immunoSEQ multiplex PCR assay. The table comes from immuneACCESS by way of TCRdb, which keeps in-frame sequences with V and J called. Part of the clones is missing from these tables; in studies checked, under half for an unresolved V gene and the rest for unknown reasons. For this sample the table gives about 72,000 clones, of which around four fifths were detected only once. The top ten clones comprise roughly 4% of the sample. The CDR3 goes from the cysteine to the phenylalanine over 14 residues. Only the CDR3 portion is preserved as DNA: 42 bases, with reading frame beginning at the first base. Based on the germline V gene, the CDR1 and CDR2 sequences are KGHSH and LQKENI. V lost 3 bases and J lost 3 bases, and the count of bases not matched to a germline gene is 1. The study evaluated CTLA-4 blockade (ipilimumab) given together with focal radiation therapy in patients who had chemo-refractory metastatic non-small-cell lung cancer.

The sequence links TRBV18 to TRBJ1-5; 8 bases in between match TRBD1. Material: peripheral blood, obtained from a patient treated with radiotherapy plus ipilimumab. The source is a human donor with non-small cell lung cancer who had a partial response to radiotherapy plus ipilimumab. The bases are TGTGCCAGCTCACCGGGACAGGCCAATCAGCCCCAGCATTTT. It translates as CASSPGQANQPQHF.